Below are 7 T cell receptor beta chains sequenced from a single sample in a study of T cells in tumors after PD-1 blockade. The time point was: first of two post-therapy site-matched biopsies about 2 months apart. Profiling relied on immunoSEQ multiplex PCR, and the TCRdb table lists in-frame clones only, not all of them. The repertoire consists of 2,000 to 3,000 clones, with approximately 71% occurring once and the leading ten covering approximately 15%. The sample here was tumor tissue, taken after anti-PD-1 treatment. The receptors derive from a human donor with basal cell carcinoma.

The chain employs TRBV3-1 (or the pseudogene TRBV3-2) and TRBJ1-1; D possibly corresponds to TRBD1 (6 bases). The ends were cut back, 0 bases at V and 8 bases at J, with 7 bases in the middle. The CDR3 is 12 amino acids. Germline V gene sequence: CDR1 LGHDT, CDR2 YNNKEL (reference sequence). CDR3 sequence: CASSQDTGEAFF. The CDR3 bases are TGTGCCAGCAGCCAAGATACAGGGGAAGCTTTCTTT.

The V and J genes are TRBV18 and TRBJ2-1; 7 bases fit TRBD2. The trim removed 5 bases at V and 4 bases at J, leaving 14 bases unmatched. Germline CDR1 reads KGHSH; CDR2 reads LQKENI. The CDR3 consists of 17 residues. The DNA for the CDR3 is TGTGCCAGCTCATCCAGGGACTTTGGGAGGGCTTACAATGAGCAGTTCTTC. It encodes CASSSRDFGRAYNEQFF.

The chain has TRBV28 and TRBJ2-3; 10 positions agree with TRBD1. Germline CDR1 MDHEN, CDR2 SYDVKM. This CDR3 is 17 amino acids long. V shed 5 bases, J shed 3 bases, and the junction held 11 bases outside the gene matches. The CDR3, as DNA: TGTGCCAGCAGTCGAGTCACCGGGACAGGGGTTACAGATACGCAGTATTTT. This sequence encodes CASSRVTGTGVTDTQYF.

This clone was detected once. V and J are TRBV5-6 and TRBJ1-6; D uncertain. This CDR3 spans 15 amino acids. From germline, CDR1 is SGHDT and CDR2 YYEEEE. The ends were cut back, 4 bases at V and 0 bases at J, with 8 bases in the middle. The CDR3 loop is CASSGTSSYNSPLHF. In DNA form, the CDR3 reads TGTGCCAGCAGCGGAACGAGCTCCTATAATTCACCCCTCCACTTT.

This sequence joins TRBV4-2 and TRBJ2-1; TRBD1 aligns across 8 bases. The CDR3 is 15 amino acids. The J segment lost 13 bases and the V segment lost 0 bases, leaving 11 bases of the junction unmatched. Germline values: CDR1 LGHNA, CDR2 YNFKEQ. Here the CDR3 reads CASSQENQGAESQFF. The DNA of the CDR3 is TGTGCCAGCAGCCAAGAGAATCAGGGGGCAGAAAGCCAGTTCTTC.

The rearrangement links TRBV2 to TRBJ2-3; 7 nucleotides line up with TRBD2. J lost 1 base, V lost 8 bases, and 3 bases had no gene match. Germline assignment: CDR1 SNHLY and CDR2 FYNNEI. CDR3 length: 13 amino acids. CDR3 in DNA: TGTGCCAGCGCGGGGGACCGCACAGATACGCAGTATTTT. The encoded protein is CASAGDRTDTQYF.

This chain uses TRBV7-9 with TRBJ2-3, with 8 bases that match TRBD2. CDR3 length equals 14 residues. The J segment lost 2 bases and the V segment lost 7 bases, leaving 5 bases of the junction unmatched. Germline V gene lookup returns CDR1 SEHNR and CDR2 FQNEAQ (reference sequence). The DNA of the CDR3 is TGTGCCAGCATGAGCGGGGGATTCACAGATACGCAGTATTTT. Translating gives CASMSGGFTDTQYF.